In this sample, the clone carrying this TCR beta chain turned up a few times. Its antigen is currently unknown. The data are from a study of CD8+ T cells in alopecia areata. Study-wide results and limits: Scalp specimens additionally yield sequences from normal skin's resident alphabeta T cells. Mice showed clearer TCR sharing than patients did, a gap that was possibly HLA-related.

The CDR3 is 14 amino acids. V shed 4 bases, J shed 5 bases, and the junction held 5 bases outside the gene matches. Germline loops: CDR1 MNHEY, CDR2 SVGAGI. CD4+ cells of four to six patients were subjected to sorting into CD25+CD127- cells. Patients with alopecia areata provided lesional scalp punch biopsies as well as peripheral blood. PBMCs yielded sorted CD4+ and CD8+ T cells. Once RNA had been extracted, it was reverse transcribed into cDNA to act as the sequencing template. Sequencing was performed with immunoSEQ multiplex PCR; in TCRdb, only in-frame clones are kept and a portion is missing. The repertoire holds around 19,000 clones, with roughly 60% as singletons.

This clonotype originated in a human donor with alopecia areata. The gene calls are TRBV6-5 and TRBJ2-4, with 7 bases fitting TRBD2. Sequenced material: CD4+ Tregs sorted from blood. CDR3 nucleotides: TGTGCCAGCAGTTCAACTAGCGAACAAAACATTCAGTACTTC. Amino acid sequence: CASSSTSEQNIQYF.